Described below is a single T cell receptor beta chain sequence and its context. As yet, its antigen is unknown. Profiling relied on immunoSEQ multiplex PCR, and the TCRdb table lists in-frame clones only, not all of them. The repertoire holds 45,000 to 60,000 clones, with about three quarters as singletons. This sample's time point: week 5, during vaccination. The investigators gave 300 ug of mutant IDH1 20-mer peptide in each vaccine dose, together with topical imiquimod. Trimming took 0 bases from V and 1 from J, leaving 2 bases between them. Germline lookup yields CDR1 SGHRS and CDR2 YFSETQ. The CDR3 totals 12 residues. The sample comes from a study of a mutant IDH1 vaccine in newly diagnosed glioma.

The sample in question was PBMCs, obtained from a glioma patient whose treatment included an IDH1 peptide vaccine. The clonotype originates from a man over 45 with glioma. V usage is TRBV5-1 and J usage is TRBJ2-7, with D uncertain. CDR3 sequence reads: CASSLVSYEQYF. In nucleotides, the CDR3 is TGCGCCAGCAGCTTGGTTTCCTACGAGCAGTACTTC.